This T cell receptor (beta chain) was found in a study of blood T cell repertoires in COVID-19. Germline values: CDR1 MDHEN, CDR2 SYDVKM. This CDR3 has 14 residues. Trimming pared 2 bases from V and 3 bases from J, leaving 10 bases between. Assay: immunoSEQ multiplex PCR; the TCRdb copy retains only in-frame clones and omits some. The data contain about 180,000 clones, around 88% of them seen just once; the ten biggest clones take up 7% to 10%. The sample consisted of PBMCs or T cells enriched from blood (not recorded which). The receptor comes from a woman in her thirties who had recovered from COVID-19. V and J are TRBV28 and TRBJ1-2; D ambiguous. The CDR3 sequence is CASSLADKDYGYTF. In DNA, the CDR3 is TGTGCCAGCAGTTTAGCAGACAAGGACTATGGCTACACCTTC.